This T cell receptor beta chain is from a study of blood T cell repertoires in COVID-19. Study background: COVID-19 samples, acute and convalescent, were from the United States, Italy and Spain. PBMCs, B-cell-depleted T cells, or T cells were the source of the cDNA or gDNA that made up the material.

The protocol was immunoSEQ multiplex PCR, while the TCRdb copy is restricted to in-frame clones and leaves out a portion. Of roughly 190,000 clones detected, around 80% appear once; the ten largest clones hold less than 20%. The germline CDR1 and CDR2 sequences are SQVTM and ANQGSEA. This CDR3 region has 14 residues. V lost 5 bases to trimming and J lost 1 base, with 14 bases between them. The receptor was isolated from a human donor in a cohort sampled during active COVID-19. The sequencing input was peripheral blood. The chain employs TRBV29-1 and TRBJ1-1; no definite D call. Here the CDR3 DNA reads TGCAGCGTTAGAAACTGGGGAGGGAACACTGAAGCTTTCTTT. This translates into CSVRNWGGNTEAFF.